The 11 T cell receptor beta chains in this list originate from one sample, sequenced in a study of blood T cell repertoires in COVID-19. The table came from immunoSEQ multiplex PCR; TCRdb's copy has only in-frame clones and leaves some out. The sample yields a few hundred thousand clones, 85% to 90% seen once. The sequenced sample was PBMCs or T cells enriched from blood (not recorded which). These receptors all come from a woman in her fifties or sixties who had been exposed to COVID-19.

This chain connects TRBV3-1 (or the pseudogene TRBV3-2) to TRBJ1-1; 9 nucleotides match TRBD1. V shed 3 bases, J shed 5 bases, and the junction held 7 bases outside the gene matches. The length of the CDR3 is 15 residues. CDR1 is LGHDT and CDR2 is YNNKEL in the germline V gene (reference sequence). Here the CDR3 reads CASSQSGQGWTEAFF. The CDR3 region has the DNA TGTGCCAGCAGCCAGTCGGGACAGGGTTGGACTGAAGCTTTCTTT.

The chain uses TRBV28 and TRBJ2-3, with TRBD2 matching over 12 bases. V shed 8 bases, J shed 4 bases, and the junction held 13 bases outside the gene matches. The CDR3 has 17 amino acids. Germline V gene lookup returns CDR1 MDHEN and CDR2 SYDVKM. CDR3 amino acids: CASHPPSGGGWADTQYF. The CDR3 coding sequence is TGTGCCAGCCATCCCCCTAGCGGGGGGGGATGGGCAGATACGCAGTATTTT.

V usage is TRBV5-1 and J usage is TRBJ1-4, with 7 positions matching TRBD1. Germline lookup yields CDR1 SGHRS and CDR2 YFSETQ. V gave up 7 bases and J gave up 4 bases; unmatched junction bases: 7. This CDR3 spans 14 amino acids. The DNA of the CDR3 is TGCGCCAGCGGACCGGGACAGATTAATGAAAAACTGTTTTTT. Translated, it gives CASGPGQINEKLFF.

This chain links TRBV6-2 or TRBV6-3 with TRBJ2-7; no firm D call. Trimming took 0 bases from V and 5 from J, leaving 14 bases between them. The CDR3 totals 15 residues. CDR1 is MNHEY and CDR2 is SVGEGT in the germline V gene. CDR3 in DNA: TGTGCCAGCAGTTACTCGAGAGCCCCCGCCAACGAGCAGTACTTC. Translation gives CASSYSRAPANEQYF.

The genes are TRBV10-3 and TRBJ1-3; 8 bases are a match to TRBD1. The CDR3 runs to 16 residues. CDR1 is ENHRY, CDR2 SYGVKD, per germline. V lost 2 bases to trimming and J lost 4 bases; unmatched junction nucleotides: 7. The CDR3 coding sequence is TGTGCCATCAGTGAGGCAGGGGGCGAAGGCGGAAACACCATATATTTT. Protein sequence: CAISEAGGEGGNTIYF.

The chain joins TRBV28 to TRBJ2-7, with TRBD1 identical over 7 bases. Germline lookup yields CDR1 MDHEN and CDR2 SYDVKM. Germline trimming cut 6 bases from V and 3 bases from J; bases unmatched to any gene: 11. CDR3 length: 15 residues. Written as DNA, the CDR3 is TGTGCCAGCAGCCAGGGACAGATGCACCTCTACGAGCAGTACTTC. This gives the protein CASSQGQMHLYEQYF.

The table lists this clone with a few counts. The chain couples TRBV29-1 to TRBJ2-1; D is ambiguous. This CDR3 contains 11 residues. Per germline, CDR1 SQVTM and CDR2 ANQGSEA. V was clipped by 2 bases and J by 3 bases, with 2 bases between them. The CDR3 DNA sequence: TGCAGCGTTGAACTCTACAATGAGCAGTTCTTC. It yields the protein CSVELYNEQFF.

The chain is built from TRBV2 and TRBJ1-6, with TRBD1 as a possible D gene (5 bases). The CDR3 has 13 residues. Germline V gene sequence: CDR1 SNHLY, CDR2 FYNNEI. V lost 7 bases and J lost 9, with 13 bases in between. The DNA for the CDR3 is TGTGCCAGCACCATAGGGGTCGGTTCACCCCTCCACTTT. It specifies CASTIGVGSPLHF.

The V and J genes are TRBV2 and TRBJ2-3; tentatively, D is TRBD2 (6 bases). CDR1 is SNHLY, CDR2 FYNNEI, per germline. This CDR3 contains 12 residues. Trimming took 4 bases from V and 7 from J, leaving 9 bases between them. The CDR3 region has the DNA TGTGCCAGCAGTGGGGACTTTAATACGCAGTATTTT. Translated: CASSGDFNTQYF.

The CDR3 protein is CASSIVTGGYNEQFF. CDR3 sequence (DNA): TGTGCCAGTAGTATTGTAACAGGGGGCTACAATGAGCAGTTCTTC. V and J are TRBV19 and TRBJ2-1; 8 bases are a match to TRBD1. The CDR3 runs 15 residues. Germline V gene lookup returns CDR1 LNHDA and CDR2 SQIVND (reference sequence). The junction had 4 bases not matched to a gene; V was cut back by 3 bases and J by 3 bases.

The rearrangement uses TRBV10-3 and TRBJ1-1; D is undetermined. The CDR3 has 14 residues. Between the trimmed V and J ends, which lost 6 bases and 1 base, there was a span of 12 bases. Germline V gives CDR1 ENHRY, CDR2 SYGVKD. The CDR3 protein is CAIRFTEPNTEAFF. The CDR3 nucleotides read TGTGCCATCAGATTTACTGAACCGAACACTGAAGCTTTCTTT.